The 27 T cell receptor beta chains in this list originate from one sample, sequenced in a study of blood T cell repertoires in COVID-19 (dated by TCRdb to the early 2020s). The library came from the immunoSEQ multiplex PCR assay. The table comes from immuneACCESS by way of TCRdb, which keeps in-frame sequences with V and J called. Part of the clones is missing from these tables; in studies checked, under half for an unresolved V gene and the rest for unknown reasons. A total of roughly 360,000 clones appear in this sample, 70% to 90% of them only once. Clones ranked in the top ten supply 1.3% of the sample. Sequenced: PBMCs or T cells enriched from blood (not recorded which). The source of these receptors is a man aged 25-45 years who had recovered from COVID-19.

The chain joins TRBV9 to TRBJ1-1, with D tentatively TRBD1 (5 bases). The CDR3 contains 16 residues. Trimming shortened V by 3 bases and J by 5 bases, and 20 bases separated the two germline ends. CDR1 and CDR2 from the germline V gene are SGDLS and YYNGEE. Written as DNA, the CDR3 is TGTGCCAGCAGCGGAGGTTGGGGGGAGAGAGGTACTGAAGCTTTCTTT. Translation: CASSGGWGERGTEAFF.

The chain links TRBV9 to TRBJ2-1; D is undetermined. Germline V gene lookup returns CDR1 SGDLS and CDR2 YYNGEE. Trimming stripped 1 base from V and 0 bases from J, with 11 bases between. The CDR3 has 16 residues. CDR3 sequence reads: CASSVLSVSSYNEQFF. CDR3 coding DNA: TGTGCCAGCAGCGTACTGTCGGTGAGCTCCTACAATGAGCAGTTCTTC.

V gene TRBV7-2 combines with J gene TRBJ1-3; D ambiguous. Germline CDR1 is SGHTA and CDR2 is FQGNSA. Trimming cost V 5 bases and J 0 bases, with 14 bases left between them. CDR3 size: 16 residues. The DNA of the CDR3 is TGTGCCAGCAGCCTCTTTCACAGTTCCTCTGGAAACACCATATATTTT. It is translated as CASSLFHSSSGNTIYF.

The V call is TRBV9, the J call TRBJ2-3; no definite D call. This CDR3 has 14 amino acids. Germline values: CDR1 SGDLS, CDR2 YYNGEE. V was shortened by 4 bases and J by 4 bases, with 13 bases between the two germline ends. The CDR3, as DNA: TGTGCCAGCAGCCTCAGTACCGCCGCAGATACGCAGTATTTT. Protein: CASSLSTAADTQYF.

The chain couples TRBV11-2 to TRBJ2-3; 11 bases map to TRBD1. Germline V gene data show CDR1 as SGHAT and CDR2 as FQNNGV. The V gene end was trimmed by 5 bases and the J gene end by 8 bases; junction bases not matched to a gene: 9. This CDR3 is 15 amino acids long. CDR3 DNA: TGTGCCAGCAGCGAGGGACAGGGGGGGATTGCTACGCAGTATTTT. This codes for CASSEGQGGIATQYF.

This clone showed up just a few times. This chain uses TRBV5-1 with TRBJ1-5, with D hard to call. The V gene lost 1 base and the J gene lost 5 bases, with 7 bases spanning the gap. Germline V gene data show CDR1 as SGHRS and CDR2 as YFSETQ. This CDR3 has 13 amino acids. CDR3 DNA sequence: TGCGCCAGCAGCTTGAGCCCCCATCAGCCCCAGCATTTT. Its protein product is CASSLSPHQPQHF.

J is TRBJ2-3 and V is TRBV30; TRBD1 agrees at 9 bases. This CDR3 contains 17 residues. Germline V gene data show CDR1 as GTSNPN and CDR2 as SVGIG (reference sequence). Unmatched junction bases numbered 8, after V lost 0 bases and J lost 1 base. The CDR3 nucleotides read TGTGCCTGGAGTGTACACGCCTGGGACAGGGGCACAGATACGCAGTATTTT. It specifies CAWSVHAWDRGTDTQYF.

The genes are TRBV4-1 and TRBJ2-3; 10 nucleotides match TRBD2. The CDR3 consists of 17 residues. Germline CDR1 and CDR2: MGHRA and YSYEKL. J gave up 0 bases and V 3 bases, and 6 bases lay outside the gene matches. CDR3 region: CASSHLGLADSTDTQYF. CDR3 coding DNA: TGCGCCAGCAGCCATCTAGGACTAGCGGATAGCACAGATACGCAGTATTTT.

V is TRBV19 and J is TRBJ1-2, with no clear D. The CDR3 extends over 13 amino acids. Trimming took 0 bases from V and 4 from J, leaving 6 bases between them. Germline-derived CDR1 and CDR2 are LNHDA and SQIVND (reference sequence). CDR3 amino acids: CASSIEYSYGYTF. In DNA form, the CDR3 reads TGTGCCAGTAGTATAGAATACAGCTATGGCTACACCTTC.

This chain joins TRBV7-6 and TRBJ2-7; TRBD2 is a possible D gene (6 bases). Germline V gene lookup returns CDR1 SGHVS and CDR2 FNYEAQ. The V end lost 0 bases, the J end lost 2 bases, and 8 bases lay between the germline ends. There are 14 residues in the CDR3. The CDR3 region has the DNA TGTGCCAGCAGCTTAGCTGCGGGGACCTACGAGCAGTACTTC. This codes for CASSLAAGTYEQYF.

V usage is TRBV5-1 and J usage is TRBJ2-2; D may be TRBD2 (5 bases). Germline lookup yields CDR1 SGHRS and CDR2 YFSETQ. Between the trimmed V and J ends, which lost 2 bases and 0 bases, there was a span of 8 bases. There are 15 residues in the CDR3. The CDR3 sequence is CASSLTGTNTGELFF. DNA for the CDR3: TGCGCCAGCAGCTTAACGGGGACGAACACCGGGGAGCTGTTTTTT.

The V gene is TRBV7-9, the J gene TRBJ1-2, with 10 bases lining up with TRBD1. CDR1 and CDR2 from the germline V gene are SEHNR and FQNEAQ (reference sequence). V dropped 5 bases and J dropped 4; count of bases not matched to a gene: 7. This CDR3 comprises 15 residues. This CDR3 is CASSTRDRGGYGYTF. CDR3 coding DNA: TGTGCCAGCAGCACCCGGGACAGGGGCGGCTATGGCTACACCTTC. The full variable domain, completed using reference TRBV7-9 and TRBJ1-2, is DTGVSQNPRHKITKRGQNVTFRCDPISEHNRLYWYRQTLGQGPEFLTYFQNEAQLEKSRLLSDRFSAERPKGSFSTLEIQRTEQGDSAMYLCASSTRDRGGYGYTFGSGTRLTVV.

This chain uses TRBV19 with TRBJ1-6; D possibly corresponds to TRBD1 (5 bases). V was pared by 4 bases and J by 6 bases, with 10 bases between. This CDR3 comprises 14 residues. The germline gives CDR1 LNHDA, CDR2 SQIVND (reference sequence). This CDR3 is CASSNLGGNSPLHF. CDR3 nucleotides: TGTGCCAGTAGTAACCTGGGGGGTAATTCACCCCTCCACTTT. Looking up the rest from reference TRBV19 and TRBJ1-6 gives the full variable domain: DGGITQSPKYLFRKEGQNVTLSCEQNLNHDAMYWYRQDPGQGLRLIYYSQIVNDFQKGDIAEGYSVSREKKESFPLTVTSAQKNPTAFYLCASSNLGGNSPLHFGNGTRLTVT.

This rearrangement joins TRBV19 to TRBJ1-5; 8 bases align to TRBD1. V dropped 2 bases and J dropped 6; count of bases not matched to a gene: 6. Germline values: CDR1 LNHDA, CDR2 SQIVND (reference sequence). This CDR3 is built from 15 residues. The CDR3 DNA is TGTGCCAGTAGTATAATTGCAGGGGGCGGTCAGCCCCAGCATTTT. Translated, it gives CASSIIAGGGQPQHF.

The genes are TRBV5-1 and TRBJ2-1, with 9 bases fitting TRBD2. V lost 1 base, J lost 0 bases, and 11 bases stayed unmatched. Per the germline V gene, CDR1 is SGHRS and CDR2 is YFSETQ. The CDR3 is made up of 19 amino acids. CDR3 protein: CASSLFRLAVAGSYNEQFF. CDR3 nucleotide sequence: TGCGCCAGCAGCTTGTTTCGACTAGCGGTCGCGGGCTCCTACAATGAGCAGTTCTTC.

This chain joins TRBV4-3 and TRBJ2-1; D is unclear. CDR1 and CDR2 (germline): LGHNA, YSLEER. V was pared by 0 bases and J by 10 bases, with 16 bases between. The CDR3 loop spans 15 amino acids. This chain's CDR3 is CASSQDWALAGEQFF. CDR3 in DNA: TGCGCCAGCAGCCAAGATTGGGCCCTGGCAGGCGAGCAGTTCTTC.

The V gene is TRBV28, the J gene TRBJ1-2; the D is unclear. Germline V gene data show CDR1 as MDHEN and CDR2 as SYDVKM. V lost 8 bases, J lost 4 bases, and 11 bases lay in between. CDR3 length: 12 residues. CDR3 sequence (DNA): TGTGCCAGCGTGGTTTCGGGCTATGGCTACACCTTC. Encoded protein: CASVVSGYGYTF.

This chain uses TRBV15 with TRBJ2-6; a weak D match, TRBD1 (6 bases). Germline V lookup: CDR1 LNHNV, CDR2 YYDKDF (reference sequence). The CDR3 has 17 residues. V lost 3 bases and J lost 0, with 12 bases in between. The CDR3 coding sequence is TGTGCCACCAGCAGTAAGGGGGTGAGCTCTGGGGCCAACGTCCTGACTTTC. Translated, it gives CATSSKGVSSGANVLTF.

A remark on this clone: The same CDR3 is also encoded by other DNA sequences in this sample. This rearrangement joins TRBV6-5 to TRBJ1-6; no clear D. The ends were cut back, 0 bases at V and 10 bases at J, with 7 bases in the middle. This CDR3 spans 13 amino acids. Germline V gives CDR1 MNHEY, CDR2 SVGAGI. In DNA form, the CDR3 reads TGTGCCAGCAGTTACTCCAGAAACTCACCCCTCCACTTT. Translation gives CASSYSRNSPLHF.

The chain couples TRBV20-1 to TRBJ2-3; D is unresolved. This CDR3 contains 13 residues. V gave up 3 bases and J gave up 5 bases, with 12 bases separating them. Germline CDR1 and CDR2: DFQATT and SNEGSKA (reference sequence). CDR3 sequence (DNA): TGCAGTGCTAGTAAACTCACGGGAGATACGCAGTATTTT. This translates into CSASKLTGDTQYF.

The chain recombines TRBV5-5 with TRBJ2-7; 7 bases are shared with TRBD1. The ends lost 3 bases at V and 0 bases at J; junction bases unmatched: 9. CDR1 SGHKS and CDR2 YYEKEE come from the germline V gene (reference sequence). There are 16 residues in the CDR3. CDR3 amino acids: CASSSMTGSLSYEQYF. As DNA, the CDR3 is TGTGCCAGCAGCTCAATGACAGGGTCCCTCTCCTACGAGCAGTACTTC.

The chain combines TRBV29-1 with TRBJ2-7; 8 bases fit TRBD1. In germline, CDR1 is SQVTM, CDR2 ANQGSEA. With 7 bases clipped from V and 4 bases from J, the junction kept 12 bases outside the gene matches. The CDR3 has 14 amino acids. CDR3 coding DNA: TGCAGCGCCGCTCGAGACAGGGGAATTTACGAGCAGTACTTC. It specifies CSAARDRGIYEQYF.

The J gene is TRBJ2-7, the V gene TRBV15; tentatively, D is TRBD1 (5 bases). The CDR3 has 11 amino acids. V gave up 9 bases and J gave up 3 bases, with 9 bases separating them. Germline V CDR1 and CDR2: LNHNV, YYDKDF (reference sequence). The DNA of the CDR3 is TGTGCCACAGGGGAAGGCTACGAGCAGTACTTC. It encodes CATGEGYEQYF.

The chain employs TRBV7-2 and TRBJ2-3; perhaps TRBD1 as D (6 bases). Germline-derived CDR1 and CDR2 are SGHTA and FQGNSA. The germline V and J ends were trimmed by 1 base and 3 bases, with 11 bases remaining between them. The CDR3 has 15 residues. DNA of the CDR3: TGTGCCAGCAGCTTAGAGGGGGTAGGGACAGATACGCAGTATTTT. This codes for CASSLEGVGTDTQYF. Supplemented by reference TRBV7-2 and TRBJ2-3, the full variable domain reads GAGVSQSPSNKVTEKGKDVELRCDPISGHTALYWYRQSLGQGLEFLIYFQGNSAPDKSGLPSDRFSAERTGGSVSTLTIQRTQQEDSAVYLCASSLEGVGTDTQYFGPGTRLTVL.

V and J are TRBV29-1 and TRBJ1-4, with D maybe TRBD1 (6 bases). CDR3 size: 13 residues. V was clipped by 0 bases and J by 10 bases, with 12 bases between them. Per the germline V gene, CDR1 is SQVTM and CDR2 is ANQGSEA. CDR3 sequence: CSVEEDSPGKLFF. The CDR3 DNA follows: TGCAGCGTTGAAGAGGACAGCCCGGGAAAACTGTTTTTT.

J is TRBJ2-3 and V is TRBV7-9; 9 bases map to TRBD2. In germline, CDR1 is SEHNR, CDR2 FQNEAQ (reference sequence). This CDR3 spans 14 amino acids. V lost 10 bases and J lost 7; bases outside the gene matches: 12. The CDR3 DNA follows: TGTGCCATCCGGCGGGGGGGCGACCAAAATACGCAGTATTTT. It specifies CAIRRGGDQNTQYF. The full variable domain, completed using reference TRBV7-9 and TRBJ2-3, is DTGVSQNPRHKITKRGQNVTFRCDPISEHNRLYWYRQTLGQGPEFLTYFQNEAQLEKSRLLSDRFSAERPKGSFSTLEIQRTEQGDSAMYLCAIRRGGDQNTQYFGPGTRLTVL.

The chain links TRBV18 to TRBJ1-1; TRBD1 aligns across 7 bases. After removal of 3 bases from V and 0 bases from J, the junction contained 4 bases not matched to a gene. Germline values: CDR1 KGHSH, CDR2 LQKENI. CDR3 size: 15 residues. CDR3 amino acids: CASSPSTGLNTEAFF. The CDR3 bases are TGTGCCAGCTCACCCTCGACAGGGCTGAACACTGAAGCTTTCTTT.